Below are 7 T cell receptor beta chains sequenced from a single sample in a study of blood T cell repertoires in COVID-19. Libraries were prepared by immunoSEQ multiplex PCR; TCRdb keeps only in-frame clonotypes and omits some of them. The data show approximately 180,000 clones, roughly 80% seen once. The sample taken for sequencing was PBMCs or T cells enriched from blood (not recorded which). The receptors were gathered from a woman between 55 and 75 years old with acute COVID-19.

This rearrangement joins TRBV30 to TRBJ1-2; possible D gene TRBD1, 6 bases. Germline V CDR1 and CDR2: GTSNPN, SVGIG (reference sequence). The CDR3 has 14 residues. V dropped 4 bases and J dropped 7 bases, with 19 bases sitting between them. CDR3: CAWNPLRGSFGYTF. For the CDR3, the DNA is TGTGCCTGGAACCCTTTGAGGGGGTCATTTGGCTACACCTTC.

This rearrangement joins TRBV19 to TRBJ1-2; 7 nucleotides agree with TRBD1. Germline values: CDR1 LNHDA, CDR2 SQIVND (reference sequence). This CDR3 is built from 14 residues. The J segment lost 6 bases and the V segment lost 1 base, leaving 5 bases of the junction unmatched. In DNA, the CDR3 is TGTGCCAGTAGTATAGTTGGGACAGTGCATGGCTACACCTTC. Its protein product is CASSIVGTVHGYTF. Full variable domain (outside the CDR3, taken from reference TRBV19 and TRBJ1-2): DGGITQSPKYLFRKEGQNVTLSCEQNLNHDAMYWYRQDPGQGLRLIYYSQIVNDFQKGDIAEGYSVSREKKESFPLTVTSAQKNPTAFYLCASSIVGTVHGYTFGSGTRLTVV.

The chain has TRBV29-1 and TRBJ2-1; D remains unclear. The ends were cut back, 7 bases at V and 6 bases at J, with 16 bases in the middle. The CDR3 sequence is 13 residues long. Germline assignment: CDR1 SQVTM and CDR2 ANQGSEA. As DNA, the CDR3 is TGCAGCGGAGAGGTCCCACCGGTCAATGAGCAGTTCTTC. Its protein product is CSGEVPPVNEQFF.

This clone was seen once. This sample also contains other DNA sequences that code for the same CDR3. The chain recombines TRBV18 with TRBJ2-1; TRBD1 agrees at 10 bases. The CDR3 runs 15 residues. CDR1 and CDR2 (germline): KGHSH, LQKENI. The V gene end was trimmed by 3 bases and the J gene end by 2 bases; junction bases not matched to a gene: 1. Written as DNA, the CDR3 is TGTGCCAGCTCACCCGGGACAGGGGCCTACAATGAGCAGTTCTTC. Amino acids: CASSPGTGAYNEQFF.

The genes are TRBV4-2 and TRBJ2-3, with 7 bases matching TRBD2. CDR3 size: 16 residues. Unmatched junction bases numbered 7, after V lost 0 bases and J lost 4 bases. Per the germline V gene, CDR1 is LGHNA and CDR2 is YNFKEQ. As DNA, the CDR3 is TGTGCCAGCAGCCAAGATAGGGCTAGCGGAGCAGATACGCAGTATTTT. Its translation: CASSQDRASGADTQYF.

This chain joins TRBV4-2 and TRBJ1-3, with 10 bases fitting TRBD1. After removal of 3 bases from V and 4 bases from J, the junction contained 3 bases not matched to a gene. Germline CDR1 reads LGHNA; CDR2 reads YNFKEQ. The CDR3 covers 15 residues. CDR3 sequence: CASSQDRGSGNTIYF. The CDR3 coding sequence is TGTGCCAGCAGCCAGGACAGGGGGAGCGGAAACACCATATATTTT.

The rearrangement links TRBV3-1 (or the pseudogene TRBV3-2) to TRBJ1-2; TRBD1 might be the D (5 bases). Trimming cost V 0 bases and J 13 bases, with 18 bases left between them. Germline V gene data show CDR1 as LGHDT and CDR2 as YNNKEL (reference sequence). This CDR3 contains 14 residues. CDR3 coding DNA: TGTGCCAGCAGCCAAGATCTAACCGGGGGGTCGCCCACCTTC. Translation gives CASSQDLTGGSPTF.